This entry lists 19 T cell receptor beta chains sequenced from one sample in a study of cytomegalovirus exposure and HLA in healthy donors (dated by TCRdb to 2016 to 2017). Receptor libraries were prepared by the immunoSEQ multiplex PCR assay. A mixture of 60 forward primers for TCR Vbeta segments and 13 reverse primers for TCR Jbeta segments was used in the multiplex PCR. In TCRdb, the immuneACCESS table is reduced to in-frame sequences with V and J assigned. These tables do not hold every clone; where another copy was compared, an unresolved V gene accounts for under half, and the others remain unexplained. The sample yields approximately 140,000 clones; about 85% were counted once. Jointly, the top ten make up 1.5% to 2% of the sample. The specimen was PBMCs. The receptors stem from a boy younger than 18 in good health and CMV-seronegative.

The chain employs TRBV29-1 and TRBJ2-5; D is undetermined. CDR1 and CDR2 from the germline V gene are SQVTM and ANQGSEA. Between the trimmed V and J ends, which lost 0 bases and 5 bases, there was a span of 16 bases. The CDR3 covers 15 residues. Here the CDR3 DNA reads TGCAGCGTTGAAGATGGAGTTGGTCTTTGGGAGACCCAGTACTTC. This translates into CSVEDGVGLWETQYF.

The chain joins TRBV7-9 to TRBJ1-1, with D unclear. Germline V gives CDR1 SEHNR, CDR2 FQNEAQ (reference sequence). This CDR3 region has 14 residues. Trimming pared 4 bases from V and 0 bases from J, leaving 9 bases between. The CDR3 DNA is TGTGCCAGCAGCTACGCCACACTGAACACTGAAGCTTTCTTT. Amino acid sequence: CASSYATLNTEAFF.

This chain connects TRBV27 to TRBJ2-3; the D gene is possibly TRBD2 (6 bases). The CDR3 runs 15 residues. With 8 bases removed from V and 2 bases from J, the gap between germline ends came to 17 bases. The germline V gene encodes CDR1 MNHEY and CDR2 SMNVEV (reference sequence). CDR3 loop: CASLVRRDSTDTQYF. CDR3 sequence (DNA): TGTGCCAGCTTAGTGAGACGGGACTCCACAGATACGCAGTATTTT.

CDR3 loop: CASRGPNTGELFF. As DNA, the CDR3 is TGTGCCAGTAGGGGGCCCAACACCGGGGAGCTGTTTTTT. The rearrangement links TRBV6-4 to TRBJ2-2; 7 nucleotides align to TRBD1. Germline CDR1 is MRHNA and CDR2 is SNTAGT. The CDR3 is made up of 13 amino acids. Germline trimming cut 9 bases from V and 2 bases from J; bases unmatched to any gene: 3.

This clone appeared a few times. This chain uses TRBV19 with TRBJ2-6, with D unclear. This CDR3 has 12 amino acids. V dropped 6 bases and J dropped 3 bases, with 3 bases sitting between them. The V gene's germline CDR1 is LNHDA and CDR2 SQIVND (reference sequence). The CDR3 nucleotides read TGTGCCAGTAGCCTTGGGGCCAACGTCCTGACTTTC. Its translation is CASSLGANVLTF.

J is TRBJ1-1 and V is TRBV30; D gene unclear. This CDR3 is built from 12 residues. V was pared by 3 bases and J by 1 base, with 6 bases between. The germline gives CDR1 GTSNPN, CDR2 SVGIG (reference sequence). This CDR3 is CAWRSGNTEAFF. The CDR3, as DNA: TGTGCCTGGAGAAGCGGGAACACTGAAGCTTTCTTT.

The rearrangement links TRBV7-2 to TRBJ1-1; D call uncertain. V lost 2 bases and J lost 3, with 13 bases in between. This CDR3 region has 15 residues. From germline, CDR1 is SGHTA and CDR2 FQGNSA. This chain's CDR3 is CASSLTPAGDTEAFF. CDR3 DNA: TGTGCCAGCAGCTTAACCCCAGCAGGTGACACTGAAGCTTTCTTT.

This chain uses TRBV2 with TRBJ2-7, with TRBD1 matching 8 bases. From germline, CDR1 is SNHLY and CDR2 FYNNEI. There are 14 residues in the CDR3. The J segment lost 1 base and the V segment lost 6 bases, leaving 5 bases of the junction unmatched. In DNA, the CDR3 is TGTGCCAGCAGCGAACAGGGGGAATCCTACGAGCAGTACTTC. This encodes CASSEQGESYEQYF.

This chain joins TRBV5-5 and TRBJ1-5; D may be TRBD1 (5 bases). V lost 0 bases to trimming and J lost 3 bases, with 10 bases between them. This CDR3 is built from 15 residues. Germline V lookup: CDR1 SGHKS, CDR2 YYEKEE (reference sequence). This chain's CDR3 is CASSLGRGNNQPQHF. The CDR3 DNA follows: TGTGCCAGCAGCTTGGGGCGGGGGAACAATCAGCCCCAGCATTTT.

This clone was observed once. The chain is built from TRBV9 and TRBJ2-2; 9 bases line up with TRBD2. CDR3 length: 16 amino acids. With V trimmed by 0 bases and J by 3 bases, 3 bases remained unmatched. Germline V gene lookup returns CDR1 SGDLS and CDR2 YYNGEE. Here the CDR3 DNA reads TGTGCCAGCAGCGTAGGTGGGACTAGCTACACCGGGGAGCTGTTTTTT. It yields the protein CASSVGGTSYTGELFF.

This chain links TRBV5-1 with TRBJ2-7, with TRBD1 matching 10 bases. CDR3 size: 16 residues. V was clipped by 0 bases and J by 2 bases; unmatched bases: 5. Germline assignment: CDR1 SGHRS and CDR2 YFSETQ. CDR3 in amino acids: CASSLDPGTGAYEQYF. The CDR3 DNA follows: TGCGCCAGCAGCTTGGATCCCGGGACAGGGGCCTACGAGCAGTACTTC.

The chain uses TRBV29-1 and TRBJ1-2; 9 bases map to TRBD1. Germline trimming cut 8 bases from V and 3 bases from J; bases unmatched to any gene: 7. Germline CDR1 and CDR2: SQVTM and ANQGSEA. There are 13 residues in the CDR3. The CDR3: CSTRTGVDYGYTF. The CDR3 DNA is TGCAGCACTAGGACAGGGGTAGACTATGGCTACACCTTC.

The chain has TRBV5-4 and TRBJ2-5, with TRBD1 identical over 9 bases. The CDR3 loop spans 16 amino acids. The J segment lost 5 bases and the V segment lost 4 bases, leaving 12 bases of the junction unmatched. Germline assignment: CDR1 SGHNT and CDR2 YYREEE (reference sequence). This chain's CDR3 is CASSLTGTGWVETQYF. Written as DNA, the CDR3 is TGTGCCAGCAGCCTAACCGGGACAGGGTGGGTTGAGACCCAGTACTTC.

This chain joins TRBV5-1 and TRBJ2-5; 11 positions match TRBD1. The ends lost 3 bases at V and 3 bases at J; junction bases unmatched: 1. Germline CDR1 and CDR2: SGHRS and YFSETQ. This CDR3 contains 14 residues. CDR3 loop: CASSWTGGEETQYF. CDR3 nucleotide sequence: TGCGCCAGCAGCTGGACAGGGGGCGAAGAGACCCAGTACTTC.

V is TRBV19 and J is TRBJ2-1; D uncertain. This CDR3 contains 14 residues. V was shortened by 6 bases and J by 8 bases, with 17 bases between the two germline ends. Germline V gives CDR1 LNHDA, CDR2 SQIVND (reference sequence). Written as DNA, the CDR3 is TGTGCCAGTAGAGGAGAATATTCGTGGGATGAGCAGTTCTTC. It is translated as CASRGEYSWDEQFF.

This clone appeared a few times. DNA of the CDR3: TGCGCCAGCAGCTTAACTAGCGGGAGGGCCGCGAATGAGCAGTTCTTC. It codes for CASSLTSGRAANEQFF. The genes are TRBV5-1 and TRBJ2-1, with 13 nucleotides matching TRBD2. Losses at the gene ends were 2 bases for V and 7 bases for J; bases not matched to a gene: 6. CDR1 and CDR2 from the germline V gene are SGHRS and YFSETQ. The CDR3 spans 16 residues.

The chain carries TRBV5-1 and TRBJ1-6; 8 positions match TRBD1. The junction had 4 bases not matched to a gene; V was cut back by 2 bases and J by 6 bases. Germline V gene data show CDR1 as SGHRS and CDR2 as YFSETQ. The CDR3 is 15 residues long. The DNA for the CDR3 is TGCGCCAGCAGCTTCGATGGACAGGGTAATTCACCCCTCCACTTT. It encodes CASSFDGQGNSPLHF.

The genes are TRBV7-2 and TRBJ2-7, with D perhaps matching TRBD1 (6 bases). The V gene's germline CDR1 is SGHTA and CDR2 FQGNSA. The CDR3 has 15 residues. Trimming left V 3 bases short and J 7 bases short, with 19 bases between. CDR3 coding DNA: TGTGCCAGCAGCTTTGGCCATAGGGGGAGCGTAGAGCAGTACTTC. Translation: CASSFGHRGSVEQYF.

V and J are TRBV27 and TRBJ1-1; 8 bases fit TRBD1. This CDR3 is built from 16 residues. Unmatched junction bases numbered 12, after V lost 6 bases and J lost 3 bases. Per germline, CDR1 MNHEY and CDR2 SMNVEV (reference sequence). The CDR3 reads CASRFPSQGAHTEAFF. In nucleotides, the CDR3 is TGTGCCAGCAGATTCCCGAGCCAGGGGGCCCACACTGAAGCTTTCTTT.